Following are 2 T cell receptor beta chains from one sample sequenced in a study of blood T cell repertoires in COVID-19. Generated by immunoSEQ multiplex PCR, the TCRdb table keeps only in-frame clones and is missing some. The sample shows more than 75,000 clones, 88% of them seen only once. Material: peripheral blood. All receptors derive from a woman older than 75 with acute or convalescent COVID-19.

About this clone itself: At one end, the junction sequence differs from germline, possibly due to a read error. V is TRBV7-7 and J is TRBJ2-7; TRBD1 matches at 8 bases. This CDR3 spans 14 amino acids. Germline V gene data show CDR1 as SSHAT and CDR2 as FNYEAQ (reference sequence). CDR3 region: CASSLDGTGGQQYF. CDR3 DNA sequence: TGTGCTAGCAGCTTAGACGGCACAGGGGGACAGCAGTACTTC.

In this sample, this clone is medium-sized. Written as DNA, the CDR3 is TGTGCCAGCAGCCTGACTAGCGCGAACACCGGGGAGCTGTTTTTT. Translating gives CASSLTSANTGELFF. This chain uses TRBV7-8 with TRBJ2-2; 8 nucleotides agree with TRBD2. The CDR3 has 15 residues. V lost 5 bases, J lost 0 bases, and 2 bases stayed unmatched. Germline loops: CDR1 SGHVS, CDR2 FQNEAQ.